These 23 T cell receptor beta chains were sequenced from one sample in a study of T cells in localized non-small cell lung cancer. Sequenced by immunoSEQ multiplex PCR; TCRdb stores in-frame clones only, minus some. In the table there are approximately 47,000 clones, approximately 90% of which are singletons. The specimen was PBMCs, collected before any cancer treatment. The receptors come from a man aged 40 to 70 with stage II lung adenocarcinoma.

J is TRBJ2-2 and V is TRBV5-1; 7 nucleotides agree with TRBD1. The germline gives CDR1 SGHRS, CDR2 YFSETQ. The CDR3 contains 15 residues. V was clipped by 4 bases and J by 7 bases; unmatched bases: 10. CDR3 DNA: TGCGCCAGCAGCCCAAGACAGGGAACGGGCGGGGAGCTGTTTTTT. Its protein product is CASSPRQGTGGELFF. Full variable domain (rest looked up from reference TRBV5-1 and TRBJ2-2): KAGVTQTPRYLIKTRGQQVTLSCSPISGHRSVSWYQQTPGQGLQFLFEYFSETQRNKGNFPGRFSGRQFSNSRSEMNVSTLELGDSALYLCASSPRQGTGGELFFGEGSRLTVL.

This chain connects TRBV7-9 to TRBJ1-1; no definite D call. This CDR3 has 17 amino acids. Germline-derived CDR1 and CDR2 are SEHNR and FQNEAQ (reference sequence). V was shortened by 1 base and J by 0 bases, with 15 bases between the two germline ends. CDR3 in amino acids: CASSLERLTDLNTEAFF. The DNA for the CDR3 is TGTGCCAGCAGCTTAGAGAGACTCACCGATCTGAACACTGAAGCTTTCTTT.

This chain links TRBV2 with TRBJ1-2; 12 bases agree with TRBD1. CDR3 length: 15 residues. Germline V gene sequence: CDR1 SNHLY, CDR2 FYNNEI. The ends lost 5 bases at V and 6 bases at J; junction bases unmatched: 7. CDR3 amino acids: CASSSGTGGRNGYTF. CDR3 coding DNA: TGTGCCAGCAGTTCCGGGACAGGGGGCAGGAATGGCTACACCTTC.

The chain has TRBV2 and TRBJ2-3; D might be TRBD1 (5 bases). V gave up 3 bases and J gave up 1 base, with 14 bases separating them. The CDR3 is made up of 16 amino acids. Germline CDR1 reads SNHLY; CDR2 reads FYNNEI. CDR3 bases: TGTGCCAGCAGTGACCTCCCAGGGCTGGGCACAGATACGCAGTATTTT. This encodes CASSDLPGLGTDTQYF.

This chain connects TRBV10-3 to TRBJ2-1; D uncertain. This CDR3 is 16 amino acids long. Germline CDR1 ENHRY, CDR2 SYGVKD. The V gene lost 0 bases and the J gene lost 0 bases, with 9 bases spanning the gap. The chain's CDR3 is CAISESTGLSYNEQFF. In nucleotides, the CDR3 is TGTGCCATCAGTGAGTCGACCGGCCTCTCCTACAATGAGCAGTTCTTC.

The chain recombines TRBV28 with TRBJ2-3; 7 bases fit TRBD2. The V segment lost 3 bases and the J segment 2 bases; nucleotides outside the gene matches: 2. The germline gives CDR1 MDHEN, CDR2 SYDVKM. The CDR3 runs to 14 residues. CDR3 sequence (DNA): TGTGCCAGCAGTTTGGGGGGGGACACAGATACGCAGTATTTT. This gives the protein CASSLGGDTDTQYF.

The chain uses TRBV19 and TRBJ1-2, with a tentative D call TRBD1 (6 bases). V dropped 7 bases and J dropped 3 bases, with 24 bases sitting between them. Germline V gives CDR1 LNHDA, CDR2 SQIVND (reference sequence). The CDR3 extends over 17 amino acids. In nucleotides, the CDR3 is TGTGCCAGTACCGAACCTTTACCGGACAGTGAGGACTATGGCTACACCTTC. Protein product: CASTEPLPDSEDYGYTF.

The chain recombines TRBV2 with TRBJ2-3; D remains ambiguous. The V and J ends lost 2 bases and 1 base respectively, with 10 bases between them. CDR3 length: 15 residues. The germline V gene encodes CDR1 SNHLY and CDR2 FYNNEI. The CDR3 region has the DNA TGTGCCAGCAGTGAATATGGACGGGGCACAGATACGCAGTATTTT. This gives the protein CASSEYGRGTDTQYF.

This chain joins TRBV19 and TRBJ1-1; D not resolved. Trimming removed 1 base from V and 8 bases from J, with 11 bases in between. The germline V gene has CDR1 LNHDA and CDR2 SQIVND (reference sequence). The length of the CDR3 is 13 residues. CDR3 protein: CASSIAPSEEAFF. The CDR3 coding sequence is TGTGCCAGTAGTATAGCTCCCTCAGAGGAAGCTTTCTTT. Supplemented by reference TRBV19 and TRBJ1-1, the full variable domain reads DGGITQSPKYLFRKEGQNVTLSCEQNLNHDAMYWYRQDPGQGLRLIYYSQIVNDFQKGDIAEGYSVSREKKESFPLTVTSAQKNPTAFYLCASSIAPSEEAFFGQGTRLTVV.

The rearrangement links TRBV27 to TRBJ1-5; TRBD1 matches 8 bases. This CDR3 has 15 amino acids. After removal of 5 bases from V and 3 bases from J, the junction contained 6 bases not matched to a gene. CDR1 and CDR2 from the germline V gene are MNHEY and SMNVEV (reference sequence). In DNA, the CDR3 is TGTGCCAGCAGTCCCAGGGGGCTGGTCAATCAGCCCCAGCATTTT. Translation gives CASSPRGLVNQPQHF.

The chain is built from TRBV19 and TRBJ2-1; D is unresolved. With 5 bases removed from V and 5 bases from J, the gap between germline ends came to 19 bases. The CDR3 extends over 16 amino acids. The germline V gene has CDR1 LNHDA and CDR2 SQIVND (reference sequence). CDR3 DNA: TGTGCCAGTAGTCGCAAAGTTTCGGTCCTAAACAATGAGCAGTTCTTC. It translates to CASSRKVSVLNNEQFF.

This clone was seen just once. The gene calls are TRBV15 and TRBJ1-1; D gene unclear. CDR1 and CDR2 from the germline V gene are LNHNV and YYDKDF (reference sequence). CDR3 length: 12 residues. Trimming stripped 4 bases from V and 8 bases from J, with 11 bases between. The CDR3, as DNA: TGTGCCACCAGCAAACGACGGTCCGAAGCTTTCTTT. As protein: CATSKRRSEAFF. Full variable domain (rest looked up from reference TRBV15 and TRBJ1-1): DAMVIQNPRYQVTQFGKPVTLSCSQTLNHNVMYWYQQKSSQAPKLLFHYYDKDFNNEADTPDNFQSRRPNTSFCFLDIRSPGLGDTAMYLCATSKRRSEAFFGQGTRLTVV.

This clone was counted between two and nine times. The chain links TRBV19 to TRBJ2-1; D not resolved. Trimming took 3 bases from V and 15 from J, leaving 12 bases between them. The CDR3 is 11 amino acids. Per the germline V gene, CDR1 is LNHDA and CDR2 is SQIVND (reference sequence). The CDR3 region is CASSIGSYPFF. DNA for the CDR3: TGTGCCAGTAGTATCGGTAGTTACCCGTTCTTC.

The chain carries TRBV18 and TRBJ2-1, with 7 bases lining up with TRBD1. The CDR3 sequence is 15 residues long. V lost 1 base, J lost 7 bases, and 7 bases stayed unmatched. Per the germline V gene, CDR1 is KGHSH and CDR2 is LQKENI. The CDR3 nucleotides read TGTGCCAGCTCACCACGCCGGGACAGTCTAAATGAGCAGTTCTTC. Translated, it gives CASSPRRDSLNEQFF.

The V call is TRBV5-4, the J call TRBJ1-6; D not resolved. The germline V gene has CDR1 SGHNT and CDR2 YYREEE (reference sequence). CDR3 size: 13 residues. V lost 0 bases and J 12 bases, leaving 10 bases between the germline ends. The DNA for the CDR3 is TGTGCCAGCAGCTTGGACCCTGGGAAACCCCTCCACTTT. Residues: CASSLDPGKPLHF. Supplemented by reference TRBV5-4 and TRBJ1-6, the full variable domain reads ETGVTQSPTHLIKTRGQQVTLRCSSQSGHNTVSWYQQALGQGPQFIFQYYREEENGRGNFPPRFSGLQFPNYSSELNVNALELDDSALYLCASSLDPGKPLHFGNGTRLTVT.

This chain links TRBV7-8 with TRBJ1-1; D is possibly TRBD1 (5 bases). CDR3 length: 13 residues. CDR1 SGHVS and CDR2 FQNEAQ come from the germline V gene. Trimming removed 2 bases at V and 6 bases at J, with 10 bases between. In DNA, the CDR3 is TGTGCCAGCAGCTTATCCAGGGAAGCTGAAGCTTTCTTT. Its translation is CASSLSREAEAFF.

The chain uses TRBV6-5 and TRBJ2-3, with TRBD1 matching over 10 bases. Germline V gives CDR1 MNHEY, CDR2 SVGAGI. V lost 0 bases and J lost 7; bases outside the gene matches: 4. The CDR3 contains 15 residues. CDR3 nucleotide sequence: TGTGCCAGCAGTTACTCGGGGGGACAGGGGTATACGCAGTATTTT. Its protein product is CASSYSGGQGYTQYF.

The chain has TRBV7-9 and TRBJ1-2; D not resolved. This CDR3 comprises 12 residues. CDR1 and CDR2 (germline): SEHNR, FQNEAQ (reference sequence). V shed 1 base and J shed 7 bases, with 7 bases lying between them. CDR3 protein: CASSLVGPGYTF. The DNA of the CDR3 is TGTGCCAGCAGCTTAGTCGGGCCTGGCTACACCTTC.

The chain links TRBV5-6 to TRBJ1-1, with unresolved D. CDR3 length: 15 amino acids. The V end was cut by 5 bases, the J end by 7 bases, with 21 bases between. CDR1 is SGHDT, CDR2 YYEEEE, per germline. The CDR3 spells CASSQSLRALREAFF. The CDR3 DNA reads as TGTGCCAGCAGTCAGAGTCTCCGGGCCCTACGTGAAGCTTTCTTT.

Judged by abundance, this clone is medium-sized (0.01 to 0.1%). The genes are TRBV21-1 and TRBJ1-5. TRBV21-1 is shown as a pseudogene. The CDR3 spans 14 residues. The DNA for the CDR3 is TGTGCCAGCAGCCGAGGAAAGGGCAATCAGCCCCAGCATTTT. It encodes CASSRGKGNQPQHF.

The genes are TRBV2 and TRBJ1-1; D unresolved. Germline loops: CDR1 SNHLY, CDR2 FYNNEI. V was cut by 7 bases and J by 6 bases, with 12 bases left in between. The CDR3 is 12 residues long. CDR3 amino acids: CASTIVDPEAFF. As DNA, the CDR3 is TGTGCCAGCACGATAGTCGACCCTGAAGCTTTCTTT. The full variable domain, its missing parts supplied by reference TRBV2 and TRBJ1-1, is EPEVTQTPSHQVTQMGQEVILRCVPISNHLYFYWYRQILGQKVEFLVSFYNNEISEKSEIFDDQFSVERPDGSNFTLKIRSTKLEDSAMYFCASTIVDPEAFFGQGTRLTVV.

V usage is TRBV5-1 and J usage is TRBJ1-2, with D perhaps matching TRBD1 (6 bases). CDR1 is SGHRS, CDR2 YFSETQ, per germline. Trimming took 3 bases from V and 7 from J, leaving 19 bases between them. The CDR3 sequence is 15 residues long. Written as DNA, the CDR3 is TGCGCCAGCAGCTGGTTGGTCGGGGGGCAGGGTGGCTACACCTTC. Its protein is CASSWLVGGQGGYTF.

The CDR3, as DNA: TGCGCCAGCAGCCAGAGAGGGGGCACAGATACGCAGTATTTT. This translates into CASSQRGGTDTQYF. This chain joins TRBV4-1 and TRBJ2-3; D might be TRBD1 or TRBD2, each matching 5 bases. Per the germline V gene, CDR1 is MGHRA and CDR2 is YSYEKL. Trimming pared 3 bases from V and 1 base from J, leaving 8 bases between. This CDR3 has 14 residues.